The clone carrying this T cell receptor beta chain was seen just once. The antigen is undetermined. This entry belongs to a study of ipilimumab plus nivolumab after autologous stem cell transplantation. Study-level findings and limits: Authors suggest TCR repertoire, Treg phenotype and gut microbiota support further study.

Checkpoint therapy with ipilimumab 1 mg/kg began 14 to 28 days after transplant. Dosing: nivolumab 3 mg/kg IV, weeks 1, 4, 7, 10, then every two weeks to week 26. Libraries were prepared by immunoSEQ multiplex PCR; TCRdb keeps only in-frame clonotypes and omits some of them. This sample carries some 87,000 clones, nearly 85% of them seen once, and the ten largest clones take roughly 2%. The V gene lost 10 bases and the J gene lost 5 bases, with 17 bases spanning the gap. The CDR3 extends over 13 amino acids. The V gene's germline CDR1 is SGHAT and CDR2 FQDESV (reference sequence). The chain employs TRBV11-1 and TRBJ1-2; D possibly corresponds to TRBD1 (5 bases). The TCR comes from a male donor with diffuse large B-cell lymphoma. The sample was PBMCs, taken in a trial of ipilimumab plus nivolumab as post-transplant consolidation. The CDR3 sequence: CANRNLRGYGYTF. The CDR3 region has the DNA TGTGCCAATAGAAACCTGCGGGGGTATGGCTACACCTTC.